The 20 T cell receptor beta chains below come from one sample, sequenced in a study of blood T cell repertoires in COVID-19. The protocol was immunoSEQ multiplex PCR, while the TCRdb copy is restricted to in-frame clones and leaves out a portion. The repertoire holds about 140,000 clones, less than 80% seen once, with approximately 5% in the top ten. Sequences were obtained from peripheral blood. These receptors were taken from a woman older than 75 with active or convalescent COVID-19.

The chain combines TRBV2 with TRBJ2-7; D gene uncertain. This CDR3 comprises 14 residues. Germline V CDR1 and CDR2: SNHLY, FYNNEI. Trimming removed 1 base at V and 0 bases at J, with 7 bases between. This CDR3 is CASSEGHRSYEQYF. CDR3 nucleotides: TGTGCCAGCAGTGAAGGACATCGCTCCTACGAGCAGTACTTC.

This clone has more than one count but fewer than ten. The chain has TRBV30 and TRBJ1-2; 7 nucleotides align to TRBD1. The CDR3 covers 16 residues. Germline V gives CDR1 GTSNPN, CDR2 SVGIG (reference sequence). V lost 0 bases and J lost 4; bases outside the gene matches: 11. The CDR3 coding sequence is TGTGCCTGGAGTGTAAGCAACTTAGGGGGCTCCTATGGCTACACCTTC. Protein product: CAWSVSNLGGSYGYTF.

This clone came up a few times. The rearrangement uses TRBV15 and TRBJ1-1; D not certain. Trimming took off 3 bases at V and 6 bases at J, with 8 bases between the two ends. This CDR3 region has 12 residues. The germline gives CDR1 LNHNV, CDR2 YYDKDF (reference sequence). CDR3 bases: TGTGCCACCAGCAGGCAGGTCTCTGAAGCTTTCTTT. This codes for CATSRQVSEAFF.

The chain links TRBV30 to TRBJ1-1, with 7 bases fitting TRBD1. The V gene end was trimmed by 2 bases and the J gene end by 2 bases; junction bases not matched to a gene: 5. This CDR3 contains 14 residues. Looked up from germline, CDR1 is GTSNPN and CDR2 is SVGIG (reference sequence). CDR3 region: CAWSTGTANTEAFF. The CDR3 DNA reads as TGTGCCTGGAGTACCGGGACAGCCAACACTGAAGCTTTCTTT.

This clone was counted between two and nine times. The chain carries TRBV3-1 (or the pseudogene TRBV3-2) and TRBJ1-3; TRBD1 matches at 7 bases. The CDR3 sequence is 17 residues long. Unmatched junction bases numbered 8, after V lost 1 base and J lost 2 bases. Germline V gene data show CDR1 as LGHDT and CDR2 as YNNKEL (reference sequence). The CDR3 loop is CASSQGNRGWAGNTIYF. CDR3 nucleotides: TGTGCCAGCAGCCAAGGAAACAGGGGATGGGCTGGAAACACCATATATTTT.

This clone was detected once. J is TRBJ1-1 and V is TRBV6-5, with TRBD1 matching 7 bases. The germline CDR1 and CDR2 sequences are MNHEY and SVGAGI. This CDR3 spans 13 amino acids. With 7 bases clipped from V and 4 bases from J, the junction kept 6 bases outside the gene matches. CDR3 in amino acids: CASKTGITTEAFF. In nucleotides, the CDR3 is TGTGCCAGCAAGACAGGGATAACCACTGAAGCTTTCTTT.

There are a few counts of this clone. The chain recombines TRBV6-2 or TRBV6-3 with TRBJ2-5, with D possibly TRBD2 on 7 matching bases. Deletions cut 0 bases from V and 4 bases from J, with 18 bases between. In germline, CDR1 is MNHEY, CDR2 SVGEGT. The CDR3 loop spans 17 amino acids. The CDR3 reads CASSYSSYGGGLETQYF. CDR3 bases: TGTGCCAGCAGTTACTCTTCTTATGGGGGGGGCTTAGAGACCCAGTACTTC.

The chain joins TRBV7-3 to TRBJ2-3, with D possibly being TRBD2 (7 bases). This CDR3 is built from 14 residues. Germline V lookup: CDR1 SGHTA, CDR2 FQGTGA. V dropped 2 bases and J dropped 6 bases, with 12 bases sitting between them. CDR3 sequence (DNA): TGTGCCAGCAGCTTATTTCGGGGGGCGGATACGCAGTATTTT. Its protein is CASSLFRGADTQYF.

Worth noting for this clone: Other DNA sequences in the sample encode the same CDR3. The chain carries TRBV3-1 (or the pseudogene TRBV3-2) and TRBJ1-5; 12 bases agree with TRBD1. CDR1 is LGHDT and CDR2 is YNNKEL in the germline V gene (reference sequence). V lost 3 bases and J lost 6; bases outside the gene matches: 3. The CDR3 is 15 residues long. DNA for the CDR3: TGTGCCAGCAGCCAGGGACAGGGGGCGGTTCAGCCCCAGCATTTT. It encodes CASSQGQGAVQPQHF.

The chain carries TRBV18 and TRBJ2-7; D ambiguous. Germline CDR1 is KGHSH and CDR2 is LQKENI. V lost 3 bases to trimming and J lost 1 base, with 19 bases between them. This CDR3 spans 17 amino acids. CDR3 nucleotide sequence: TGTGCCAGCTCACCGCGCGCAGGCTTTCCAGTGTCCTACGAGCAGTACTTC. As protein: CASSPRAGFPVSYEQYF.

The chain recombines TRBV3-1 (or the pseudogene TRBV3-2) with TRBJ1-3; unclear D gene. The CDR3 sequence is 15 residues long. Trimming took off 5 bases at V and 0 bases at J, with 11 bases between the two ends. Looked up from germline, CDR1 is LGHDT and CDR2 is YNNKEL (reference sequence). CDR3 nucleotides: TGTGCCAGCAGCGTCCCGTCCGTCTCTGGAAACACCATATATTTT. Its translation is CASSVPSVSGNTIYF.

This clone has only a few counts. The chain employs TRBV4-1 and TRBJ2-5; D is perhaps TRBD1 (5 bases). The CDR3 length is 14 residues. Germline assignment: CDR1 MGHRA and CDR2 YSYEKL. Between the trimmed V and J ends, which lost 1 base and 1 base, there was a span of 7 bases. The CDR3 DNA sequence: TGCGCCAGCAGCCAAGGACAGTCCCAAGAGACCCAGTACTTC. Translated, it gives CASSQGQSQETQYF.

In its sample, this clone was seen many times. The chain employs TRBV3-1 (or the pseudogene TRBV3-2) and TRBJ2-7, with D possibly matching TRBD2 (6 bases). V lost 5 bases, J lost 2 bases, and 13 bases lay in between. The CDR3 spans 14 residues. Germline values: CDR1 LGHDT, CDR2 YNNKEL (reference sequence). The CDR3 DNA reads TGTGCCAGCAGCTTCCGGACTAACACCTACGAGCAGTACTTC. Residues: CASSFRTNTYEQYF.

J is TRBJ1-4 and V is TRBV21-1. TRBV21-1 is classified as a pseudogene. The CDR3 loop spans 14 amino acids. The CDR3 nucleotides are TGTGCCAGCAGTTTCACGGGGGTTAATGAAAAACTGTTTTTT. Protein: CASSFTGVNEKLFF.

This CDR3 is CASSGLGELFF. CDR3 bases: TGTGCCAGCAGCGGGCTCGGGGAGCTGTTTTTT. The rearrangement links TRBV3-1 (or the pseudogene TRBV3-2) to TRBJ2-2; D remains unclear. The germline V gene has CDR1 LGHDT and CDR2 YNNKEL (reference sequence). V lost 5 bases and J lost 7, with 5 bases in between. The CDR3 spans 11 residues.

This clone has a handful of counts. This chain links TRBV29-1 with TRBJ1-5, with D uncertain. V dropped 6 bases and J dropped 4 bases, with 13 bases sitting between them. Germline CDR1 reads SQVTM; CDR2 reads ANQGSEA. The CDR3 contains 13 residues. Here the CDR3 DNA reads TGCAGCGTCCAAGGGCGGGGTAATCAGCCCCAGCATTTT. Encoded protein: CSVQGRGNQPQHF.

The chain couples TRBV28 to TRBJ1-5; D ambiguous. Germline V gives CDR1 MDHEN, CDR2 SYDVKM. Trimming shortened V by 5 bases and J by 3 bases, and 11 bases separated the two germline ends. This CDR3 spans 14 amino acids. The CDR3 loop reads CASSAYRNNQPQHF. The CDR3 coding sequence is TGTGCCAGCAGTGCATACAGAAACAATCAGCCCCAGCATTTT.

J is TRBJ1-4 and V is TRBV30, with a tentative D call TRBD1 (5 bases). Germline assignment: CDR1 GTSNPN and CDR2 SVGIG (reference sequence). CDR3 size: 11 residues. V was clipped by 8 bases and J by 7 bases, with 11 bases between them. CDR3 protein: CAAQDREKLFF. The CDR3 bases are TGTGCCGCACAGGATCGTGAAAAACTGTTTTTT. Drawing the rest from reference TRBV30 and TRBJ1-4, the complete variable domain is SQTIHQWPATLVQPVGSPLSLECTVEGTSNPNLYWYRQAAGRGLQLLFYSVGIGQISSEVPQNLSASRPQDRQFILSSKKLLLSDSGFYLCAAQDREKLFFGSGTQLSVL.

This chain connects TRBV6-5 to TRBJ2-2; D is perhaps TRBD1 (5 bases). There are 13 residues in the CDR3. Germline CDR1 and CDR2: MNHEY and SVGAGI. V was pared by 6 bases and J by 8 bases, with 13 bases between. The CDR3 spells CASRPTTGGELFF. The CDR3 DNA is TGTGCCAGCAGACCAACCACAGGTGGGGAGCTGTTTTTT.

CDR3 residues: CASSSPWTGSYEQFF. The CDR3 coding sequence is TGTGCCAGCAGCTCCCCGTGGACAGGGTCGTATGAGCAGTTCTTC. The chain employs TRBV7-8 and TRBJ2-1; 8 nucleotides line up with TRBD1. The CDR3 runs 15 residues. Germline V CDR1 and CDR2: SGHVS, FQNEAQ. V dropped 4 bases and J dropped 8; count of bases not matched to a gene: 10. The whole variable domain, remainder taken from reference TRBV7-8 and TRBJ2-1, is GAGVSQSPRYKVAKRGQDVALRCDPISGHVSLFWYQQALGQGPEFLTYFQNEAQLDKSGLPSDRFFAERPEGSVSTLKIQRTQQEDSAVYLCASSSPWTGSYEQFFGPGTRLTVL.